A few counts support the clone carrying this T cell receptor (beta chain). The antigen remains unidentified. A J-beta primer mix and a sample-barcoded 5' primer were used in a second PCR of roughly 7 to 12 cycles. A single record per CDR3 protein comes from TCRdb applying MiXCR to the 5' RACE reads. The table shows approximately 1.5 million distinct CDR3 sequences, with 35% to 45% occurring only once. The data belong to a study of blood T cells in healthy people across ages. About the research overall: When template switching was applied, about one barcoded beta molecule was captured per two T cells. Study-wide results and limits: The lack of PBMC sorting stopped any conclusive naive versus antigen-experienced comparison.

The receptor comes from a woman in her late teens or twenties in good health. Sequenced material: blood.

CDR3 residues: CASSYLTASSYEQYF. The CDR3 DNA sequence: TGTGCCAGCAGTTATCTTACAGCTAGCTCCTACGAGCAGTACTTC. V and J are TRBV6-5 and TRBJ2-7, with D hard to call. Trimming pared 3 bases from V and 0 bases from J, leaving 12 bases between. Germline CDR1 MNHEY, CDR2 SVGAGI. This CDR3 is 15 amino acids long.